This TCR beta chain came from a study of neoadjuvant anti-PD-1 for oral cavity cancer. Across the study: Most patients had three to four biweekly doses of 3 mg/kg nivolumab before resection. General observations from the study: Higher pretreatment Treg/Th17 ratios tracked higher pretreatment blood clonality.

Time point described: after neoadjuvant nivolumab, at surgical resection. Patients were newly diagnosed with stage II-IVA oral cavity squamous cell carcinoma without prior systemic or radiation treatment. Cohort: HPV-negative, locally advanced oral cavity squamous cell carcinoma patients. Sequencing used immunoSEQ multiplex PCR; TCRdb keeps in-frame clones, though not all of them. The sample contains some 22,000 clones, more than 20% of which appear only once. The CDR3 loop spans 15 amino acids. Germline CDR1 reads SGHDN; CDR2 reads FVKESK. V lost 3 bases, J lost 3 bases, and 15 bases lay in between. Points on this clone: Its antigen is undetermined.

This sequence was found in a person between 40 and 80 years old with oral cavity squamous cell carcinoma. The rearrangement links TRBV14 to TRBJ2-7; the D gene could be TRBD1 or TRBD2 (5 bases each). The specimen was tumor tissue, collected after nivolumab (anti-PD-1) treatment. CDR3 coding DNA: TGTGCCAGCAGCCATGGACCGGGACCGGGCTACGAGCAGTACTTC. Protein sequence: CASSHGPGPGYEQYF.